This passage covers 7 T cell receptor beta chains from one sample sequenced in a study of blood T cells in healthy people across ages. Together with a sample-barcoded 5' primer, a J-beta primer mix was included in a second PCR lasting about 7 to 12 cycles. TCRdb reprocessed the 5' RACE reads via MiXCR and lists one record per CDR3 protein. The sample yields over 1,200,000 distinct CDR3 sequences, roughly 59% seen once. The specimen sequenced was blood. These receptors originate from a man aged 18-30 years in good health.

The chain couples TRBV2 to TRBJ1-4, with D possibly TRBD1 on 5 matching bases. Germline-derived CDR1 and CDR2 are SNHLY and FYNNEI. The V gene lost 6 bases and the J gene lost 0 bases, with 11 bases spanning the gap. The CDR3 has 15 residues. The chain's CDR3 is CASRPDRTTNEKLFF. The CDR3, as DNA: TGTGCCAGCAGGCCCGACAGAACAACTAATGAAAAACTGTTTTTT.

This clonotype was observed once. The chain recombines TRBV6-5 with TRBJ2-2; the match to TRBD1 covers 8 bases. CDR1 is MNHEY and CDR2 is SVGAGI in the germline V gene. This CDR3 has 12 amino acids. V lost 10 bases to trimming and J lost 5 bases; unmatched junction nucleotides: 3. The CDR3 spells CANRTGTGELFF. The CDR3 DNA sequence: TGTGCCAACAGGACAGGGACCGGGGAGCTGTTTTTT.

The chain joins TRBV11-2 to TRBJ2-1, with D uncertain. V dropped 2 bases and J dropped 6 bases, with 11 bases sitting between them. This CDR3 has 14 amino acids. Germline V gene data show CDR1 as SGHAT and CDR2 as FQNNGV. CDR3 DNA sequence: TGTGCCAGCAGCTTATTCGGGCAGCCCAATGAGCAGTTCTTC. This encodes CASSLFGQPNEQFF.

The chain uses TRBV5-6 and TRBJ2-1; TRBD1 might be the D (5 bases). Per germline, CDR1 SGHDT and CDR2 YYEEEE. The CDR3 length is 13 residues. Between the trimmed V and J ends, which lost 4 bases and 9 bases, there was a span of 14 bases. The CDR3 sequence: CASSRGLIIEQFF. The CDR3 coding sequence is TGTGCCAGCAGCAGGGGTCTTATTATTGAGCAGTTCTTC.

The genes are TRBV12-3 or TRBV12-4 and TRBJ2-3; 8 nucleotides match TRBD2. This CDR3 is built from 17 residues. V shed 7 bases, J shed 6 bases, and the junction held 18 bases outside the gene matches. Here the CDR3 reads CASTQPGGTTEFDTQYF. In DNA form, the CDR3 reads TGTGCCAGCACCCAACCGGGAGGGACTACAGAATTCGATACGCAGTATTTT.

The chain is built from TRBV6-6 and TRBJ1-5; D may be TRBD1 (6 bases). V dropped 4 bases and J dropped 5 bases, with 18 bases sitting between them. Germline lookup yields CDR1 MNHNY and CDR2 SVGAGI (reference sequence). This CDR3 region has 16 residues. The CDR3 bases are TGTGCCAGCAGTTTCGAACGTCAGGGGAGATATCAGCCCCAGCATTTT. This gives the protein CASSFERQGRYQPQHF.

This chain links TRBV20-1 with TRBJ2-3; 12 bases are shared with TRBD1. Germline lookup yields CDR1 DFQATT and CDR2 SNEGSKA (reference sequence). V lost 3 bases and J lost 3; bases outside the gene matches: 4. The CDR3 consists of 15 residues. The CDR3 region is CSASRDRGLTDTQYF. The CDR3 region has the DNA TGCAGTGCTAGCCGGGACAGGGGGCTAACAGATACGCAGTATTTT.